Below, one T cell receptor (beta chain) is given with its context. This specimen comes from a study of siplizumab effects on memory and regulatory T cells. Clones were sequenced by immunoSEQ multiplex PCR, and TCRdb holds only the in-frame ones, with some missing. The sample lists roughly 120,000 clones, 90% to 95% occurring once. CDR3 length equals 15 residues. Germline CDR1 reads LNHDA; CDR2 reads SQIVND (reference sequence). The germline V and J ends were trimmed by 3 bases and 2 bases, with 11 bases remaining between them. The chain couples TRBV19 to TRBJ2-1; D is undetermined. The sequenced sample was non-Treg CD4+ T cells sorted from blood. The receptor's source is a human donor in good health. Here the CDR3 DNA reads TGTGCCAGTAGTATGGCGCAGGAACCCTACAATGAGCAGTTCTTC. Translating gives CASSMAQEPYNEQFF.